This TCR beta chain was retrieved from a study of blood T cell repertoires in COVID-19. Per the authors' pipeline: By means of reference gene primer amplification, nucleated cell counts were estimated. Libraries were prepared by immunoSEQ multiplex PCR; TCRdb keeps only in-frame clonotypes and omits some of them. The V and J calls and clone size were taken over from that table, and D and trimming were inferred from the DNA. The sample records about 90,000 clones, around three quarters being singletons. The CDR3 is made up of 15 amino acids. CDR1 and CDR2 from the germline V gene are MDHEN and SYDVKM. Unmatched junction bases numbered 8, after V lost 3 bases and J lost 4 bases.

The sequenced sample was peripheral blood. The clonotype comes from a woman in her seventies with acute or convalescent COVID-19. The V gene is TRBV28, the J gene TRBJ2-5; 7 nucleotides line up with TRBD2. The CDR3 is CASSLAGVFGETQYF. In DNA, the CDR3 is TGTGCCAGCAGTTTGGCGGGGGTGTTCGGAGAGACCCAGTACTTC.